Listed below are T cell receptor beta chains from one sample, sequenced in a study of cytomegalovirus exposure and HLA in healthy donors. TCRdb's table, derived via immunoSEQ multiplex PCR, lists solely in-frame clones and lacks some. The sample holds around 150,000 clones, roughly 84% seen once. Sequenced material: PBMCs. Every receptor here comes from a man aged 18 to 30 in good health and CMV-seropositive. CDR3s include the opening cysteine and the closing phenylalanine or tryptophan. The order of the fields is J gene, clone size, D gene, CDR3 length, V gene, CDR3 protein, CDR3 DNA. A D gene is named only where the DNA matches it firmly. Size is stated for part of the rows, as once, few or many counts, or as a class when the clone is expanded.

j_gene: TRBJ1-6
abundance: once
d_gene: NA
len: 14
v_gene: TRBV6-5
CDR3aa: CASRGDDGNSPLHF
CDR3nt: TGTGCCAGCAGGGGAGACGACGGTAATTCACCCCTCCACTTT

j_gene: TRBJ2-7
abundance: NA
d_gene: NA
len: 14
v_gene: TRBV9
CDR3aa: CASSVGPGSGEQYF
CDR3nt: TGTGCCAGCAGCGTAGGGCCGGGTTCGGGCGAGCAGTACTTC

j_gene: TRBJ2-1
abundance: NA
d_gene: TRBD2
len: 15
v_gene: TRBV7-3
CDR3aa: CASSSGTSADNEQFF
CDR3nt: TGTGCCAGCAGTTCCGGGACTAGCGCCGACAATGAGCAGTTCTTC

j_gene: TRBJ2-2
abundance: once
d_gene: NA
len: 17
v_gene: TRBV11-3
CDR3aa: CASSLAPGTSNTGELFF
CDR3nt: TGTGCCAGCAGCTTAGCCCCCGGGACATCGAACACCGGGGAGCTGTTTTTT

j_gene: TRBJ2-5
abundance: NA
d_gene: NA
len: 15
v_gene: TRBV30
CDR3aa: CAWSPFSRTAETQYF
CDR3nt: TGTGCCTGGAGTCCCTTTTCAAGGACAGCGGAGACCCAGTACTTC

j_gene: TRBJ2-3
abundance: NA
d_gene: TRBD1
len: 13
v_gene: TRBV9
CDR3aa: CASSVDRGDTQYF
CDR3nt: TGTGCCAGCAGCGTAGACAGGGGGGATACGCAGTATTTT

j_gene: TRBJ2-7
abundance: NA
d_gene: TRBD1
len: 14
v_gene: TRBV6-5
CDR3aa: CASFNRGLAYEQYF
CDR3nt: TGTGCCAGCTTTAACAGGGGTCTTGCCTACGAGCAGTACTTC

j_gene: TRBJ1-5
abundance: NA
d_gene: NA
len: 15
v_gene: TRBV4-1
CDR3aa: CASSQDKGVSQPQHF
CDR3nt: TGCGCCAGCAGCCAAGATAAGGGGGTGAGTCAGCCCCAGCATTTT

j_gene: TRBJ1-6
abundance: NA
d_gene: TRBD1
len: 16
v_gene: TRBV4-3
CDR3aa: CASSQDWTGTNSPLHF
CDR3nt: TGCGCCAGCAGCCAAGATTGGACAGGGACAAATTCACCCCTCCACTTT

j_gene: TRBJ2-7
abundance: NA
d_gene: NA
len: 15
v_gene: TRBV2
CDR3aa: CASSGQGGGTYEQYF
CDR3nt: TGTGCCAGCAGTGGCCAGGGGGGAGGTACCTACGAGCAGTACTTC